These 17 T cell receptor beta chains share one sample of origin, sequenced in a study of graft-versus-host responses after intestinal transplantation. No antigens are known for them. TCRdb's table, derived via immunoSEQ multiplex PCR, lists solely in-frame clones and lacks some. The table has roughly 120,000 clones, 85% to 95% seen once. Sequencing used unstimulated CD8+ T cells sorted from spleen or lymph node cells, obtained before transplant. The origin of the receptors is a human donor who was the organ donor for an intestinal transplant.

This clone appeared once. J is TRBJ2-7 and V is TRBV2, with D perhaps TRBD1 (5 bases). The ends were cut back, 11 bases at V and 7 bases at J, with 24 bases in the middle. The CDR3 sequence is 14 residues long. CDR1 and CDR2 from the germline V gene are SNHLY and FYNNEI. CDR3 sequence (DNA): TGTGCCGTAACCAGGCAGGGATGGAATAGGGAGCAGTACTTC. It translates to CAVTRQGWNREQYF.

This sequence joins TRBV2 and TRBJ2-7, with a weak D call TRBD1 (5 bases). Germline CDR1 SNHLY, CDR2 FYNNEI. The V and J ends lost 1 base and 3 bases respectively, with 19 bases between them. There are 17 residues in the CDR3. This CDR3 reads CASSEVLGRGRDYEQYF. The CDR3 bases are TGTGCCAGCAGTGAAGTTTTAGGTCGTGGCAGGGACTACGAGCAGTACTTC. The full variable domain, in which reference TRBV2 and TRBJ2-7 provide the parts outside the CDR3, is EPEVTQTPSHQVTQMGQEVILRCVPISNHLYFYWYRQILGQKVEFLVSFYNNEISEKSEIFDDQFSVERPDGSNFTLKIRSTKLEDSAMYFCASSEVLGRGRDYEQYFGPGTRLTVT.

This clone was picked up one time. The J gene is TRBJ1-2, the V gene TRBV15; D unresolved. The CDR3 is 12 residues long. V was trimmed by 2 bases and J by 8 bases, leaving 9 bases between them. Germline V lookup: CDR1 LNHNV, CDR2 YYDKDF (reference sequence). CDR3 region: CATSRYKDGYTF. The DNA for the CDR3 is TGTGCCACCAGCAGATATAAAGACGGCTACACCTTC.

This clone has just a few counts. The chain combines TRBV9 with TRBJ2-1; D call uncertain. V lost 4 bases and J lost 8, with 7 bases in between. Germline CDR1 SGDLS, CDR2 YYNGEE. The CDR3 spans 11 residues. CDR3 sequence: CASSTYDEQFF. The CDR3 DNA follows: TGTGCCAGCAGCACGTACGATGAGCAGTTCTTC.

The genes are TRBV19 and TRBJ2-1, with a weak D call TRBD1 (6 bases). V lost 5 bases, J lost 9 bases, and 17 bases lay in between. The CDR3 loop spans 14 amino acids. CDR1 and CDR2 from the germline V gene are LNHDA and SQIVND (reference sequence). The CDR3 DNA reads as TGTGCCAGTAGTTGGGACACGTACCGTGGTGAGCAGTTCTTC. Its protein product is CASSWDTYRGEQFF.

The chain links TRBV10-3 to TRBJ1-1, with D hard to call. Trimming removed 0 bases at V and 1 base at J, with 12 bases between. This CDR3 contains 16 residues. Germline CDR1 and CDR2: ENHRY and SYGVKD. CDR3 sequence reads: CAISESKYSKNTEAFF. The CDR3 DNA follows: TGTGCCATCAGTGAGTCTAAGTACAGTAAGAACACTGAAGCTTTCTTT.

V gene TRBV9 combines with J gene TRBJ2-2; a possible D gene is TRBD2 (7 bases). The CDR3 is 15 residues long. Germline loops: CDR1 SGDLS, CDR2 YYNGEE. The germline V and J ends were trimmed by 4 bases and 4 bases, with 14 bases remaining between them. The CDR3 DNA is TGTGCCAGCAGCCCCCGGGGGGCGGGCACCGGGGAGCTGTTTTTT. Translated: CASSPRGAGTGELFF.

The chain links TRBV11-2 to TRBJ1-3; D might be TRBD1 (5 bases). V was shortened by 0 bases and J by 0 bases, with 18 bases between the two germline ends. CDR1 SGHAT and CDR2 FQNNGV come from the germline V gene. This CDR3 spans 19 amino acids. The CDR3: CASSLEASITGPSGNTIYF. The CDR3 nucleotides read TGTGCCAGCAGCTTAGAAGCATCGATTACAGGACCCTCTGGAAACACCATATATTTT. Based on the CDR3 plus reference TRBV11-2 and TRBJ1-3, the full variable domain is EAGVAQSPRYKIIEKRQSVAFWCNPISGHATLYWYQQILGQGPKLLIQFQNNGVVDDSQLPKDRFSAERLKGVDSTLKIQPAKLEDSAVYLCASSLEASITGPSGNTIYFGEGSWLTVV.

This chain connects TRBV5-1 to TRBJ2-7, with 11 bases identical to TRBD2. Germline-derived CDR1 and CDR2 are SGHRS and YFSETQ. The CDR3 has 15 residues. The junction had 6 bases not matched to a gene; V was cut back by 4 bases and J by 3 bases. CDR3 bases: TGCGCCAGCAGCCCCAGACTAGCGGGATTCTACGAGCAGTACTTC. It translates to CASSPRLAGFYEQYF. Looking up the rest from reference TRBV5-1 and TRBJ2-7 gives the full variable domain: KAGVTQTPRYLIKTRGQQVTLSCSPISGHRSVSWYQQTPGQGLQFLFEYFSETQRNKGNFPGRFSGRQFSNSRSEMNVSTLELGDSALYLCASSPRLAGFYEQYFGPGTRLTVT.

The V gene is TRBV7-6, the J gene TRBJ2-5; possibly TRBD2 for D (6 bases). With 1 base removed from V and 5 bases from J, the gap between germline ends came to 14 bases. There are 15 residues in the CDR3. Germline V gene sequence: CDR1 SGHVS, CDR2 FNYEAQ. The CDR3 coding sequence is TGTGCCAGCAGCTTAGTACACGGGGGATGGGAGACCCAGTACTTC. It encodes CASSLVHGGWETQYF.

This clone was seen a single time. This chain uses TRBV4-1 with TRBJ2-3; 7 bases align to TRBD2. V was clipped by 1 base and J by 3 bases; unmatched bases: 10. CDR3 length: 17 amino acids. Germline loops: CDR1 MGHRA, CDR2 YSYEKL. CDR3 amino acids: CASSQAFPSGITDTQYF. The DNA for the CDR3 is TGCGCCAGCAGCCAAGCATTTCCTAGCGGAATAACAGATACGCAGTATTTT.

The chain has TRBV30 and TRBJ2-5; 9 nucleotides line up with TRBD1. With V trimmed by 3 bases and J by 4 bases, 6 bases remained unmatched. This CDR3 region has 14 residues. The V gene's germline CDR1 is GTSNPN and CDR2 SVGIG (reference sequence). The CDR3 protein is CAWRFATGGETQYF. The CDR3 bases are TGTGCCTGGAGGTTTGCGACAGGGGGAGAGACCCAGTACTTC.

This sequence joins TRBV4-1 and TRBJ2-1; 8 positions agree with TRBD2. The J segment lost 2 bases and the V segment lost 2 bases, leaving 11 bases of the junction unmatched. This CDR3 is built from 18 residues. Per the germline V gene, CDR1 is MGHRA and CDR2 is YSYEKL. CDR3 nucleotides: TGCGCCAGCAGCCAACCAATGCGGAGCGGGAGAACCTACAATGAGCAGTTCTTC. This translates into CASSQPMRSGRTYNEQFF.

The chain combines TRBV7-9 with TRBJ1-1, with a possible D match to TRBD1 (5 bases). This CDR3 contains 16 residues. Germline loops: CDR1 SEHNR, CDR2 FQNEAQ (reference sequence). Trimming stripped 1 base from V and 0 bases from J, with 12 bases between. The CDR3 DNA follows: TGTGCCAGCAGCTTAGTTGGGGGGGTAATGAACACTGAAGCTTTCTTT. This sequence encodes CASSLVGGVMNTEAFF.

The chain joins TRBV10-1 to TRBJ2-7; TRBD1 or TRBD2 may be the D gene (5 bases each). Trimming shortened V by 8 bases and J by 5 bases, and 13 bases separated the two germline ends. Germline lookup yields CDR1 WNHNN and CDR2 SYGVQD (reference sequence). The CDR3 runs to 12 residues. This chain's CDR3 is CASGTSNHEQYF. In DNA, the CDR3 is TGCGCCAGCGGGACGTCGAACCACGAGCAGTACTTC.

The J gene is TRBJ2-7, the V gene TRBV5-5; D is ambiguous. Germline-derived CDR1 and CDR2 are SGHKS and YYEKEE (reference sequence). The CDR3 spans 15 residues. The germline V and J ends were trimmed by 1 base and 7 bases, with 18 bases remaining between them. The CDR3 DNA is TGTGCCAGCAGCTTGAAGTCCACCCTTGTGGGGGAGCAGTACTTC. It specifies CASSLKSTLVGEQYF.

This chain links TRBV1 with TRBJ2-1; the table's D call of TRBD2 was not tested on the DNA. TRBV1 is marked as a pseudogene. The CDR3 has 18 amino acids. The CDR3 here is CTSSQDSGLPSSYNEQFF. In DNA form, the CDR3 reads TGCACCAGCAGCCAAGATTCAGGACTACCCAGTTCCTACAATGAGCAGTTCTTC.